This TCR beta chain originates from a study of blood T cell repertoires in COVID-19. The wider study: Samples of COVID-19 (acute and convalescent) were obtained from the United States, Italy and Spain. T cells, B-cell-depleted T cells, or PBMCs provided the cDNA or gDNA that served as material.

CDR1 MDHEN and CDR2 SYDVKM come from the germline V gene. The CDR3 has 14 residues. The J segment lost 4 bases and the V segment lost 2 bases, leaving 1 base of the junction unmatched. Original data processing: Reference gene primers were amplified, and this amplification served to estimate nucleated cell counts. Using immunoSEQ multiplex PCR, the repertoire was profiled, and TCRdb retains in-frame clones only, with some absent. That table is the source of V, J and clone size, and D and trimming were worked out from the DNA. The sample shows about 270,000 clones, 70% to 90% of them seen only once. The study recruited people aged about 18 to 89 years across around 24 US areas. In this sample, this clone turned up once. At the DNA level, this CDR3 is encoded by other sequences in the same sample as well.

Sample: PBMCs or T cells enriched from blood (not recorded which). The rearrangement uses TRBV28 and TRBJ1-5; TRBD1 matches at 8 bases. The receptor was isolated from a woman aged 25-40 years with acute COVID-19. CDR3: CASSLGTGNQPQHF. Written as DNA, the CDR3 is TGTGCCAGCAGTTTAGGGACAGGTAATCAGCCCCAGCATTTT.